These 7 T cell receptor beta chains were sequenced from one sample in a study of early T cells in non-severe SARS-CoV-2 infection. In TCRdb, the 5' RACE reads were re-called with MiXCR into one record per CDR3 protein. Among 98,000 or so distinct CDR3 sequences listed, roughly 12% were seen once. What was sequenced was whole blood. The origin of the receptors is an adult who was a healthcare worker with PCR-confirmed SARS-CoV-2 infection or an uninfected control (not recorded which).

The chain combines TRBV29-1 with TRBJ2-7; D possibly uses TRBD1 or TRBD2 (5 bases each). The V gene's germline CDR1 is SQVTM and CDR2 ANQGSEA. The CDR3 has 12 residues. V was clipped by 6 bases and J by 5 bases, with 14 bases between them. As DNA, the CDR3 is TGCAGCGTGGGACGGGGTATCCACGAGCAGTACTTC. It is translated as CSVGRGIHEQYF.

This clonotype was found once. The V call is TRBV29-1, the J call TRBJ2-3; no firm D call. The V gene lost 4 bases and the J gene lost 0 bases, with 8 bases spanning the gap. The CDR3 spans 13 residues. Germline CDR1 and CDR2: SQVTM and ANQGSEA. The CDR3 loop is CSVVVSSTDTQYF. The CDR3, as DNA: TGCAGCGTTGTAGTTTCTAGCACAGATACGCAGTATTTT.

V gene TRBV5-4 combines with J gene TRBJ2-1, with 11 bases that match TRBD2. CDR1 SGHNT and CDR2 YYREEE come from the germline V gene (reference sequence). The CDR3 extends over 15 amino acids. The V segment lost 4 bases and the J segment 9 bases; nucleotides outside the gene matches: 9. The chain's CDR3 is CASSIPGTSGTEQFF. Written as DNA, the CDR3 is TGTGCCAGCAGCATCCCCGGGACTAGCGGTACTGAGCAGTTCTTC. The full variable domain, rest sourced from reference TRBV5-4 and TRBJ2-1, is ETGVTQSPTHLIKTRGQQVTLRCSSQSGHNTVSWYQQALGQGPQFIFQYYREEENGRGNFPPRFSGLQFPNYSSELNVNALELDDSALYLCASSIPGTSGTEQFFGPGTRLTVL.

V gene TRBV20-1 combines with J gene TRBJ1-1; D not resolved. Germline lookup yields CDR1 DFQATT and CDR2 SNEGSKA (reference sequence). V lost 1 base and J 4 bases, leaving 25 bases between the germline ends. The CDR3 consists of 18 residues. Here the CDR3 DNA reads TGCAGTGCTAGAGCTCAGAGGGCCGGTACCTCGTTGAGCACTGAAGCTTTCTTT. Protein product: CSARAQRAGTSLSTEAFF.

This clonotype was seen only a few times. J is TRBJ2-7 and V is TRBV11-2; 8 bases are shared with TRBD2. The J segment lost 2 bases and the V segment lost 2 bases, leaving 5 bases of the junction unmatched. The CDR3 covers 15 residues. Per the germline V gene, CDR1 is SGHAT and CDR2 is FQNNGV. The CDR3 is CASSLRLATTYEQYF. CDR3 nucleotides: TGTGCCAGCAGCTTACGACTAGCGACCACCTACGAGCAGTACTTC.

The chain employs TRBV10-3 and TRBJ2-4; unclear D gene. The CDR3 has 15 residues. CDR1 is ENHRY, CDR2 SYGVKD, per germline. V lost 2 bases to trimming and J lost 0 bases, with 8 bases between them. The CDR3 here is CAISEALVAKNIQYF. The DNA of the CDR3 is TGTGCCATCAGTGAGGCGCTAGTAGCCAAAAACATTCAGTACTTC.

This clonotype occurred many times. This CDR3 reads CASSVRTGGANIQYF. As DNA, the CDR3 is TGTGCCAGCAGTGTACGGACAGGGGGCGCGAACATTCAGTACTTC. The gene calls are TRBV28 and TRBJ2-4; 11 bases are a match to TRBD1. The junction had 7 bases not matched to a gene; V was cut back by 5 bases and J by 7 bases. The germline V gene has CDR1 MDHEN and CDR2 SYDVKM. The CDR3 spans 15 residues.